The present TCR beta chain was sequenced within a study of shared clonotypes between healthy human individuals. Overall study context: Per-donor plates numbered three CD4 naive, three CD4 memory, two CD8 naive and one CD8 memory. Study findings and constraints: Tissue TCR repertoires likely differ from these blood-only repertoires.

Turning to this clone: The antigen remains undetermined.

V lost 5 bases and J lost 1, with 11 bases in between. The germline CDR1 and CDR2 sequences are WNHNN and SYGVQD (reference sequence). The CDR3 is made up of 15 amino acids. Each sorted subset replicate got 200 ng genomic DNA, tens of thousands of genomes. Here immunoSEQ multiplex PCR was the method, and the copy in TCRdb shows in-frame clones only, minus some. The sample holds roughly 760,000 clones, about 74% seen once. The rearrangement links TRBV10-1 to TRBJ2-2, with a possible D match to TRBD1 (5 bases). The sequence was obtained from a woman aged 25 to 39 in good health. The source material was memory CD4+ T cells sorted from blood. Noted subset: CD45RA-negative fraction. CDR3 nucleotide sequence: TGCGCCAGCAGTTGGGGTCAGGGGAACACCGGGGAGCTGTTTTTT. Amino acid sequence: CASSWGQGNTGELFF.